This TCR beta chain appears in the sequencing data of a study of CD8+ T cells in alopecia areata. Study overall: Treated patients received oral tofacitinib, 5 to 10 mg twice daily.

Investigators isolated RNA and reverse transcribed it into cDNA to act as the sequencing template. TCRdb's table, derived via immunoSEQ multiplex PCR, lists solely in-frame clones and lacks some. This sample has 170,000 or so clones, with roughly 60% found just once. General study findings and limits: Besides other cells, scalp samples also yield sequences of resident alphabeta T cells from normal skin. Greater clonality was observed in lesional scalp samples, especially alopecia totalis/universalis, versus normal scalp.

As for this clone: Antigen: not known.

The ends were cut back, 1 base at V and 2 bases at J, with 6 bases in the middle. Per germline, CDR1 GTSNPN and CDR2 SVGIG (reference sequence). The CDR3 totals 13 residues. The researchers isolated CD4+ and CD8+ T cells from PBMCs by sorting. The V call is TRBV30, the J call TRBJ1-5, with D uncertain. This sequence originates from a human donor with alopecia areata. The material sequenced was CD4+ T cells sorted from blood, taken at week 0. CDR3 DNA: TGTGCCTGGAGTGAGATGGGCAATCAGCCCCAGCATTTT. Protein: CAWSEMGNQPQHF.